This T cell receptor (beta chain) is drawn from a study of T cell responses to AZD1222 COVID-19 vaccine. Points from the study as a whole: Two AZD1222 doses significantly raised spike-specific TCR breadth and depth over controls.

TCRdb's table, derived via immunoSEQ multiplex PCR, lists solely in-frame clones and lacks some. The data contain fewer than 200,000 clones, about nine tenths of them seen just once; the ten biggest clones take up under 8%. The CDR3 has 14 residues. The V gene lost 0 bases and the J gene lost 6 bases, with 8 bases spanning the gap. Germline CDR1 MNHEY, CDR2 SVGAGI. As to this clone: Its antigen is not identified.

The material sequenced was peripheral blood, taken on day 0 of AZD1222 vaccination. The chain has TRBV6-5 and TRBJ2-2; D call uncertain. The sequence came from an adult in good health. In DNA, the CDR3 is TGTGCCAGCAGTTACTCCTCTATGCCCGGGGAGCTGTTTTTT. This gives the protein CASSYSSMPGELFF.